The 5 T cell receptor beta chains given below trace back to one sample, sequenced in a study of identical twins. From the 5' RACE reads, TCRdb called clonotypes with MiXCR, one entry per CDR3 protein. The sample contains approximately 490,000 distinct CDR3 sequences, 20% to 25% of which appear only once. Separately, the same data were catalogued under a study of yellow fever vaccine responses in identical twins.

The sample was CD4+ T cells sorted from blood. These receptors were taken from a young woman in good health.

The chain carries TRBV20-1 and TRBJ1-2, with D perhaps TRBD1 (5 bases). The V gene lost 6 bases and the J gene lost 2 bases, with 10 bases spanning the gap. The CDR3 runs 12 residues. Germline CDR1 is DFQATT and CDR2 is SNEGSKA (reference sequence). For the CDR3, the DNA is TGCAGTGCACCGACAGAAAACTATGGCTACACCTTC. This translates into CSAPTENYGYTF.

This clonotype was counted a few times. V and J are TRBV5-1 and TRBJ2-1; a possible D gene is TRBD2 (5 bases). CDR1 and CDR2 (germline): SGHRS, YFSETQ. CDR3 length: 12 amino acids. V lost 8 bases and J lost 4, with 10 bases in between. CDR3 loop: CASRSGYNEQFF. The CDR3 region has the DNA TGCGCCAGTAGGTCGGGGTACAATGAGCAGTTCTTC.

CDR3 amino acids: CASSSEGPRETQYF. The DNA for the CDR3 is TGTGCCAGCAGCTCAGAAGGGCCGCGAGAGACCCAGTACTTC. The rearrangement links TRBV7-2 to TRBJ2-5; D gene uncertain. Germline values: CDR1 SGHTA, CDR2 FQGNSA. This CDR3 has 14 residues. V was clipped by 4 bases and J by 4 bases, with 13 bases between them. The entire variable domain, with the rest obtained from reference TRBV7-2 and TRBJ2-5, is as follows: GAGVSQSPSNKVTEKGKDVELRCDPISGHTALYWYRQSLGQGLEFLIYFQGNSAPDKSGLPSDRFSAERTGGSVSTLTIQRTQQEDSAVYLCASSSEGPRETQYFGPGTRLLVL.

This rearrangement joins TRBV6-1 to TRBJ2-5; TRBD2 matches at 8 bases. Germline V gene lookup returns CDR1 MNHNS and CDR2 SASEGT. After removal of 2 bases from V and 5 bases from J, the junction contained 10 bases not matched to a gene. The CDR3 runs 16 residues. The CDR3 reads CASSESPGLVSETQYF. In nucleotides, the CDR3 is TGTGCCAGCAGTGAAAGCCCGGGACTAGTCTCTGAGACCCAGTACTTC.

This clonotype was detected a few times. The chain carries TRBV15 and TRBJ2-1; possibly TRBD1 for D (5 bases). This CDR3 is built from 14 residues. CDR1 and CDR2 (germline): LNHNV, YYDKDF (reference sequence). V was cut by 0 bases and J by 10 bases, with 13 bases left in between. The CDR3 spells CATSREPQGGEQFF. The CDR3 nucleotides are TGTGCCACCAGCAGAGAGCCCCAGGGTGGAGAGCAGTTCTTC.